The sequence of this T cell receptor beta chain was determined in a study of blood T cell repertoires in COVID-19 (dated by TCRdb to the early 2020s). Turning to the overall study: Samples covering the acute and convalescent phases of COVID-19 were provided by collaborators in the United States, Italy and Spain. Where HLA class I and class II types were available, the types were taken from metadata supplied by the sample provider, not from assay-based typing. The prospective study material was composed of cDNA or gDNA derived from T cells, B-cell-depleted T cells, or PBMCs. Nearly every sample came with metadata listing a de-identified subject ID, COVID-19 status, age in years and sex. The repertoires were made available in a free public database intended to serve as a resource for research on the immune response to SARS-CoV-2. Deeply sampled blood TCRbeta repertoires from subjects exposed to, actively infected with, or recovered from COVID-19 were included in the dataset. The samples were drawn from two sources: the first 160 participants of the ongoing ImmuneRACE study, and 1,000 to 1,500 subjects contributed by 6 global collaborators. General conclusions and limits of the study: How much clinical and demographic metadata was included differed by source and by participant, and the metadata was provided uncurated.

Relative to germline, V is missing 5 bases and J is missing 5 bases, with 6 bases of the junction outside any gene match. Counted from cysteine to phenylalanine, this CDR3 has 14 amino acids. Of all the DNA, just the CDR3 is kept, 42 bases in frame from base 1. In the germline V gene, CDR1 corresponds to MNHEY and CDR2 to SVGAGI. Participants in the prospective study were aged 18 to 89 years, lived in approximately 26 United States geographic areas, and enrolled through a virtual design. To assign participants to cohorts, the prospective study relied on clinical history that participants themselves reported in a screening survey and a study questionnaire. Recovered participants in ImmuneRACE Cohort 3 were defined by two consecutive negative NP/OP PCR tests, clearance by a healthcare professional, or resolution of symptoms. Each participant in the prospective study had whole blood, serum and a nasopharyngeal or oropharyngeal swab collected by mobile phlebotomists. Additional blood draws and questionnaires over an approximately two-month period could optionally be provided by prospective study participants. Before DNA extraction, prospective study blood samples were shipped either frozen or at room temperature.

The immunoSEQ Assay, a bias-controlled multiplex PCR, was used to amplify TCRbeta CDR3 regions from genomic DNA. Processing in the source paper ran as follows. The number of nucleated cells in each sample was estimated from the amplification of reference gene primers within the assay. To quantify the absolute abundance of each unique TCRbeta CDR3 rearrangement, sequence reads were collapsed and filtered. Productive Simpson clonality was computed per sample as the square root of Simpson's diversity index over productive rearrangements. The table was pulled from immuneACCESS by TCRdb, which kept in-frame rearrangements only. Such tables lose some clones; where checked, under half of the loss comes from unresolved V genes, and the rest has no known cause. The D gene and trimming were derived from the DNA, and the V and J assignments and clone size from that table. For this sample the table gives roughly 310,000 clones, of which 89% were detected only once. Jointly, the top ten make up around a tenth of the sample.

Comments on this clone: This clone's antigen is unknown. Per-nucleotide qualities are absent, and no much larger clonotype sits a single base away.

The sequence is built from TRBV6-5 and TRBJ2-5; 9 junctional bases match TRBD1. The receptor comes from a woman aged 35 to 49 who had recovered from COVID-19. The material sequenced was PBMCs or T cells enriched from blood (not recorded which). The CDR3 amino acid sequence is: CASSRTGAVETQYF. The DNA sequence follows: TGTGCCAGCAGTCGGACAGGGGCCGTGGAGACCCAGTACTTC.